This T cell receptor (beta chain) was observed in a study of blood T cell repertoires in COVID-19. Study summary: COVID-19 samples, acute and convalescent, were from the United States, Italy and Spain. T cells, B-cell-depleted T cells, or PBMCs provided the cDNA or gDNA that served as material.

Germline V gene lookup returns CDR1 SGHTA and CDR2 FQGTGA. V lost 1 base to trimming and J lost 0 bases, with 10 bases between them. The CDR3 runs to 16 residues. In the source study's methods: Reference gene primer amplification yielded estimated nucleated cell counts. Method: immunoSEQ multiplex PCR; TCRdb's copy keeps in-frame clones and lacks some. D and trimming were read from the DNA, whereas the V and J calls and clone size are those reported in that table. The data hold around 64,000 clones, with approximately 90% observed a single time. The sequence was obtained from a human donor in a cohort sampled during active COVID-19. The rearrangement links TRBV7-3 to TRBJ2-1; D unresolved. Sample: peripheral blood. The CDR3 protein is CASSLMASRSYNEQFF. DNA of the CDR3: TGTGCCAGCAGCTTAATGGCATCCCGCTCCTACAATGAGCAGTTCTTC.